Here is one T cell receptor (beta chain) with its context. Sequencing used immunoSEQ multiplex PCR; TCRdb keeps in-frame clones, though not all of them. Of around 99,000 clones in the sample, 70% to 90% were seen once. The sample is drawn from a study of T cell responses to AZD1222 COVID-19 vaccine. This CDR3 spans 14 amino acids. J lost 7 bases, V lost 3 bases, and 7 bases had no gene match. Germline loops: CDR1 MGHRA, CDR2 YSYEKL. The sample in question was peripheral blood, obtained on day 0 of AZD1222 vaccination. The V call is TRBV4-1, the J call TRBJ2-7, with 9 bases matching TRBD1. The sequence came from an adult in good health. CDR3 nucleotides: TGCGCCAGCAGCCATGCCGGGACAGGGATGGAGCAGTACTTC. As protein: CASSHAGTGMEQYF.